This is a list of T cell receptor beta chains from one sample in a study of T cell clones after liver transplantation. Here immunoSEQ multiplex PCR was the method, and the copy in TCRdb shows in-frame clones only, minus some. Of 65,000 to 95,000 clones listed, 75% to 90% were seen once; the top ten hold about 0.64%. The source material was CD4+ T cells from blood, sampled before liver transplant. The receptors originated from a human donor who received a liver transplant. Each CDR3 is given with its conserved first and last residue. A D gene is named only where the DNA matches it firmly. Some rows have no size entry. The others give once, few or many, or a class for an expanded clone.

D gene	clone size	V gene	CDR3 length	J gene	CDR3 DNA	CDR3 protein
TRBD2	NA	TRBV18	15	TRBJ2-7	TGTGCCAGCTCACTAGCTAGCGGAGACCCCTACGAGCAGTACTTC	CASSLASGDPYEQYF
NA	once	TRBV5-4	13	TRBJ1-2	TGTGCCAGCAGTCGAGGAGCGGAGTATGGCTACACCTTC	CASSRGAEYGYTF
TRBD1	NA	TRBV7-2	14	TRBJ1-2	TGTGCCAGCAGCGCAATACAGGGGGCCCGTGGCTACACCTTC	CASSAIQGARGYTF
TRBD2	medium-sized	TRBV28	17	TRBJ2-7	TGTGCCAGCAGTTTGCCCCCGGGACTAGCGGCAGGAGACGAGCAGTACTTC	CASSLPPGLAAGDEQYF
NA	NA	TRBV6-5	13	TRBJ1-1	TGTGCCAGCAGTTACAGGGGTGCCACTGAAGCTTTCTTT	CASSYRGATEAFF
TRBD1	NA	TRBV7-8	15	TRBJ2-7	TGTGCCAGCAGCTTTTTACAGGGGGCGATCTACGAGCAGTACTTC	CASSFLQGAIYEQYF
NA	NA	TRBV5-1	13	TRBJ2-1	TGCGCCAGCAGCGCAGACCCGGACAATGAGCAGTTCTTC	CASSADPDNEQFF
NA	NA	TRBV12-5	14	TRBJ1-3	TGTGCTAGTGGTTTGGGTGGCTCTGGAAACACCATATATTTT	CASGLGGSGNTIYF
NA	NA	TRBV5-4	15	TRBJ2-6	TGTGCCAGCAGTGGAGGGGGCTCTGGGGCCAACGTCCTGACTTTC	CASSGGGSGANVLTF
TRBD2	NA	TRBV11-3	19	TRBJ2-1	TGTGCCAGCAGCTTAGGTTCCCCTTGGGGCGGGAGGCGGAACAATGAGCAGTTCTTC	CASSLGSPWGGRRNNEQFF
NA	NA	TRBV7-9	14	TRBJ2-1	TGTGCCAGCAGCTTCCCGCGGCCCGGCAATGAGCAGTTCTTC	CASSFPRPGNEQFF
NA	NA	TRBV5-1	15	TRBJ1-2	TGCGCCAGCAGCTTGGATCCGGGGTTGAGCGGAGGCTACACCTTC	CASSLDPGLSGGYTF
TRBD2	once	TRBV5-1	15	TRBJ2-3	TGCGCCAGCAGAGCGGGGGCGACTAGCACAGATACGCAGTATTTT	CASRAGATSTDTQYF
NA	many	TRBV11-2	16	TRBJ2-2	TGTGCCAGCAGCCCCATCGCCGGACCCAACACCGGGGAGCTGTTTTTT	CASSPIAGPNTGELFF
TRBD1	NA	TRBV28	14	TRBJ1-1	TGTGCCAGCAGTCGGGACAGTGGATGGGCTGAAGCTTTCTTT	CASSRDSGWAEAFF
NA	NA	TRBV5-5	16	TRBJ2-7	TGTGCCAGCAGCTCGGCGTACCCCGGGGCTTCGTACGAGCAGTACTTC	CASSSAYPGASYEQYF
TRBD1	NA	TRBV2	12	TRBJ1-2	TGTGCCAGCAGCGGACAGGCTTATGGCTACACCTTC	CASSGQAYGYTF
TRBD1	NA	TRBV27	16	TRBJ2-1	TGTGCCAGCATTAAATTGACAGGGAAGACCGGCAATGAGCAGTTCTTC	CASIKLTGKTGNEQFF
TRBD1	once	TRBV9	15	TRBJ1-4	TGTGCCAGCAGCACCCGGACAGGGGGAAATGAAAAACTGTTTTTT	CASSTRTGGNEKLFF
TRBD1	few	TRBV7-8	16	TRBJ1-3	TGTGCCAGCAGCAGCCGGGACAGGGGGCAAGGAAACACCATATATTTT	CASSSRDRGQGNTIYF
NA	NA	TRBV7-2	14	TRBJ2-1	TGTGCCAGCAGCATTAGCGGTCTTCGGAATGAGCAGTTCTTC	CASSISGLRNEQFF
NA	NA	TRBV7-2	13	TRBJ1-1	TGTGCCAGCAGCTTAAAGTCGAACACTGAAGCTTTCTTT	CASSLKSNTEAFF
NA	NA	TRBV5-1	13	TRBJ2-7	TGCGCCAGCAGCTTGCAATCGGGCGGCGAGCAGTACTTC	CASSLQSGGEQYF
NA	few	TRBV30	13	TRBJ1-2	TGTGCCTGGAGCCGCGACAGACCCTATGGCTACACCTTC	CAWSRDRPYGYTF
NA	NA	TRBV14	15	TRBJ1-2	TGTGCCAGCAGCCAAGGAACAGGTCGTATGCGGGGCTACACCTTC	CASSQGTGRMRGYTF
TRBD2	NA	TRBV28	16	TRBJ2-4	TGTGCCAGCAGTTTGGGGGGGAAGATAGCCAAAAACATTCAGTACTTC	CASSLGGKIAKNIQYF
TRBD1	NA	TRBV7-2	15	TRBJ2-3	TGTGCCAGCAGCCTAGGGACAGGGGGTCCAGATACGCAGTATTTT	CASSLGTGGPDTQYF
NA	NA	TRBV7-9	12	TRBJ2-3	TGTGCCAGCAGCTTAGTAAGAGATACGCAGTATTTT	CASSLVRDTQYF
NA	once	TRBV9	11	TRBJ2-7	TGTGCGATGGGAGCTCGGCTCGAGCAGTACTTC	CAMGARLEQYF
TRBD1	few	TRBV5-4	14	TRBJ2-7	TGTGCCAGCAGCCAGGACAGGGACTCCTACGAGCAGTACTTC	CASSQDRDSYEQYF
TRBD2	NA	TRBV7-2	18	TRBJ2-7	TGTGCCAGCAGCCGGGGACTAGCGGGAGGCTTTTCGACCTACGAGCAGTACTTC	CASSRGLAGGFSTYEQYF
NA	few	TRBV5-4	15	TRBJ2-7	TGTGCCAGCAGTACCGGCGGGACAGCATCCTACGAGCAGTACTTC	CASSTGGTASYEQYF
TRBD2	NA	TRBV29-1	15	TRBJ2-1	TGCAGCGTTGGGTTAACTAGCGGGAGTGGGGATGAGCAGTTCTTC	CSVGLTSGSGDEQFF
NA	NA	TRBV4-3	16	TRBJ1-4	TGCGCCAGCAGCCAAGATGGGGCAGACACAAATGAAAAACTGTTTTTT	CASSQDGADTNEKLFF
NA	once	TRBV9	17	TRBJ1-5	TGTGCCAGCAGCGTAGACCCGAATAGGGGGAGCAATCAGCCCCAGCATTTT	CASSVDPNRGSNQPQHF
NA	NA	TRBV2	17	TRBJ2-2	TGTGCCAGCAGTGAAGCGCTTACAGGGTCCCTCCGACGGGAGCTGTTTTTT	CASSEALTGSLRRELFF
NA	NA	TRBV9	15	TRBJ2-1	TGTGCCAGCAGCCTTACAGGGAGCTCCTACAATGAGCAGTTCTTC	CASSLTGSSYNEQFF
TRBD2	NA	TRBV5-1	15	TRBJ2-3	TGCGCCAGCAGCTTGACTAGCGGGAGAGCAGATACGCAGTATTTT	CASSLTSGRADTQYF
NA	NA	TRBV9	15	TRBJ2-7	TGTGCCAGCAGCGTAGCGGCGCCCAGCTCCTACGAGCAGTACTTC	CASSVAAPSSYEQYF
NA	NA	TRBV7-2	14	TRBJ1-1	TGTGCCAGCAGCCCTGGATGGCCGAACACTGAAGCTTTCTTT	CASSPGWPNTEAFF
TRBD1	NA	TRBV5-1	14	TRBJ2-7	TGCGCCAGCAGCCCACAGGGGAATGGCTACGAGCAGTACTTC	CASSPQGNGYEQYF
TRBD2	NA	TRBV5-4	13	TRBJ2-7	TGTGCCAGCAGTGCGGGGGTTTCCTACGAGCAGTACTTC	CASSAGVSYEQYF
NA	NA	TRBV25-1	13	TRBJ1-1	TGTGCCAGCGGCCCCGGGGGTAACACTGAAGCTTTCTTT	CASGPGGNTEAFF
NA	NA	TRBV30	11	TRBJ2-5	TGTGCCTGGAGTGTACAAGAGACCCAGTACTTC	CAWSVQETQYF